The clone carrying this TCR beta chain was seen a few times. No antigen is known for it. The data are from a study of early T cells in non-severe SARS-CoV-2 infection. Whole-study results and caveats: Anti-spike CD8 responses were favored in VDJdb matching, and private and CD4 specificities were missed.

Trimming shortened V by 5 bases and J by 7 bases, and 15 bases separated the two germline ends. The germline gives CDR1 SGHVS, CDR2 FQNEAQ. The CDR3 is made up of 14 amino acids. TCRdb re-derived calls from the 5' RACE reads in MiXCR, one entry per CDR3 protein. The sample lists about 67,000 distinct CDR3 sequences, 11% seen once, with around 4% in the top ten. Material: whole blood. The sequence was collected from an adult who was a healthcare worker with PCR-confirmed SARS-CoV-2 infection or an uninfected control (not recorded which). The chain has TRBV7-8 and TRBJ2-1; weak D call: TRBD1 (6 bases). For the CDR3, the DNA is TGTGCCAGCAGCCCGGCAAGGGGGAAGAATGAGCAGTTCTTC. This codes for CASSPARGKNEQFF.